What follows are 31 T cell receptor beta chains derived from one specimen sequenced in a study of response to subunit inactivated influenza vaccine. TCRdb passed the RT-PCR reads through MiXCR, listing each CDR3 protein once. The sample includes roughly 540,000 distinct CDR3 sequences, under 30% of them seen just once. In addition, the sample was reused for a study of T cells expressing NK-cell markers. From that report: TCR beta cDNA was made by 5'RACE template switching with UMIs.

Sequencing used CD4+ T cells sorted from PBMCs, obtained roughly 13 days after vaccination. The source is a man aged 45-65 years who received an inactivated influenza vaccine.

The CDR3 spells CASSFRPGGPNEKLFF. The CDR3 nucleotides are TGTGCCAGCAGTTTCCGCCCGGGCGGGCCCAATGAAAAACTGTTTTTT. The V call is TRBV27, the J call TRBJ1-4; D gene uncertain. CDR3 length: 16 amino acids. V dropped 3 bases and J dropped 5 bases, with 16 bases sitting between them. The germline V gene encodes CDR1 MNHEY and CDR2 SMNVEV (reference sequence).

The chain is built from TRBV4-3 and TRBJ1-2; no clear D. Trimming took 0 bases from V and 4 from J, leaving 12 bases between them. CDR1 is LGHNA, CDR2 YSLEER, per germline. This CDR3 comprises 15 residues. The CDR3 here is CASSQELARTYGYTF. In DNA, the CDR3 is TGCGCCAGCAGCCAAGAACTTGCCAGGACCTATGGCTACACCTTC.

Only a few counts were recorded for this clonotype. The V call is TRBV3-1, the J call TRBJ1-2; possibly TRBD1 for D (6 bases). CDR3 length equals 13 residues. V gave up 6 bases and J gave up 0 bases, with 8 bases separating them. CDR1 and CDR2 from the germline V gene are LGHDT and YNNKEL (reference sequence). In DNA form, the CDR3 reads TGTGCCAGCAGACAGGGCCCTAACTATGGCTACACCTTC. Protein: CASRQGPNYGYTF.

This clonotype has more than one count but fewer than ten. The V call is TRBV4-3, the J call TRBJ2-1; 7 bases map to TRBD1. Germline V gene lookup returns CDR1 LGHNA and CDR2 YSLEER. The V and J ends lost 0 bases and 4 bases, in that order; junction bases with no gene match: 3. The CDR3 contains 15 residues. The CDR3 sequence: CASSQEHRGYNEQFF. DNA for the CDR3: TGCGCCAGCAGCCAAGAACACAGGGGATACAATGAGCAGTTCTTC.

V gene TRBV5-5 combines with J gene TRBJ1-5; 9 bases fit TRBD1. The CDR3 loop spans 15 amino acids. V was clipped by 4 bases and J by 7 bases; unmatched bases: 9. Germline lookup yields CDR1 SGHKS and CDR2 YYEKEE (reference sequence). DNA for the CDR3: TGTGCCAGCAGCCCGGTTGCCGGGACAGGGCAGCCCCAGCATTTT. Its translation is CASSPVAGTGQPQHF.

The rearrangement links TRBV18 to TRBJ1-2; D remains ambiguous. CDR1 is KGHSH and CDR2 is LQKENI in the germline V gene. V was cut by 6 bases and J by 7 bases, with 15 bases left in between. This CDR3 has 13 amino acids. The CDR3 spells CASSESSFVGYTF. The CDR3 nucleotides read TGTGCCAGCTCGGAAAGTTCTTTTGTTGGCTACACCTTC.

The chain joins TRBV4-3 to TRBJ2-2; D gene unclear. CDR3 length: 13 residues. The germline gives CDR1 LGHNA, CDR2 YSLEER. V was shortened by 4 bases and J by 5 bases, with 8 bases between the two germline ends. CDR3: CASSREGTGELFF. The CDR3 DNA reads as TGCGCCAGCAGCCGGGAAGGAACCGGGGAGCTGTTTTTT.

The chain employs TRBV11-2 and TRBJ2-2; TRBD2 is a possible D gene (6 bases). This CDR3 region has 20 residues. Germline CDR1 reads SGHAT; CDR2 reads FQNNGV. Trimming pared 7 bases from V and 0 bases from J, leaving 27 bases between. CDR3 residues: CASTHHRTGKGGTNTGELFF. CDR3 bases: TGTGCCAGCACCCATCACCGGACGGGAAAGGGAGGCACGAACACCGGGGAGCTGTTTTTT.

A single count supports this clonotype. The final CDR3 position lacks the conserved phenylalanine or tryptophan, pointing to a likely read error. V and J are TRBV25-1 and TRBJ2-7, with D possibly matching TRBD2 (7 bases). Germline CDR1 reads MGHDK; CDR2 reads SYGVNS. V lost 6 bases, J lost 2 bases, and 14 bases lay in between. CDR3 length equals 14 residues. CDR3 nucleotide sequence: TGTGCCAGCAGGGCTTTGGGGGGGCCCTACGAGCAGTACTCC. Its translation is CASRALGGPYEQYS.

This clonotype was observed at least ten times. This chain connects TRBV11-2 to TRBJ2-1; 7 positions agree with TRBD1. CDR1 and CDR2 from the germline V gene are SGHAT and FQNNGV. Trimming cost V 5 bases and J 1 base; bases outside gene matches: 11. The CDR3 has 17 residues. CDR3 amino acids: CASSVHLQGMSYNEQFF. The CDR3 DNA reads as TGTGCCAGCAGCGTTCACCTACAGGGGATGTCCTACAATGAGCAGTTCTTC.

The V and J genes are TRBV20-1 and TRBJ1-4, with D unclear. The CDR3 is 13 amino acids. The V gene's germline CDR1 is DFQATT and CDR2 SNEGSKA (reference sequence). V was clipped by 2 bases and J by 0 bases, with 4 bases between them. The CDR3 DNA is TGCAGTGCTAGACAGGCAACTAATGAAAAACTGTTTTTT. Amino acids: CSARQATNEKLFF.

The V gene is TRBV5-1, the J gene TRBJ2-7, with D possibly called TRBD1 or TRBD2 (5 bases each). The V gene lost 7 bases and the J gene lost 0 bases, with 20 bases spanning the gap. CDR3 size: 16 residues. Germline V CDR1 and CDR2: SGHRS, YFSETQ. The CDR3: CASGFGTLGSSYEQYF. CDR3 nucleotide sequence: TGCGCCAGCGGATTCGGGACGCTTGGGAGCTCCTACGAGCAGTACTTC.

This chain connects TRBV3-1 to TRBJ2-1; TRBD1 aligns across 7 bases. With 0 bases clipped from V and 8 bases from J, the junction kept 10 bases outside the gene matches. Germline CDR1 is LGHDT and CDR2 is YNNKEL (reference sequence). The length of the CDR3 is 16 residues. CDR3 sequence reads: CASSQESGQLLDEQFF. CDR3 DNA sequence: TGTGCCAGCAGCCAAGAATCGGGACAGTTGCTCGATGAGCAGTTCTTC.

This clonotype was counted ten times or more. V is TRBV20-1 and J is TRBJ2-3, with D unresolved. This CDR3 has 13 residues. V was pared by 4 bases and J by 5 bases, with 13 bases between. Germline V gene lookup returns CDR1 DFQATT and CDR2 SNEGSKA (reference sequence). The CDR3 nucleotides are TGCAGTGCTAATCCGGCCCTCGGAGATACGCAGTATTTT. Residues: CSANPALGDTQYF.

The rearrangement joins TRBV7-2 to TRBJ2-3; D is possibly TRBD1 (5 bases). Germline lookup yields CDR1 SGHTA and CDR2 FQGNSA. Trimming left V 5 bases short and J 1 base short, with 13 bases between. This CDR3 has 15 amino acids. CDR3 coding DNA: TGTGCCAGCAGCGTACAGGCAGGGCGCACAGATACGCAGTATTTT. Residues: CASSVQAGRTDTQYF.

This clonotype was detected only a few times. The V call is TRBV20-1, the J call TRBJ2-3; tentatively, D is TRBD2 (7 bases). The CDR3 consists of 15 residues. Germline CDR1 DFQATT, CDR2 SNEGSKA (reference sequence). V was shortened by 4 bases and J by 2 bases, with 16 bases between the two germline ends. The CDR3: CSANRGGANTDTQYF. The CDR3 DNA sequence: TGCAGTGCTAACCGTGGGGGGGCTAACACAGATACGCAGTATTTT.

This clonotype has just a few counts. The genes are TRBV7-9 and TRBJ2-5; a possible D gene is TRBD2 (6 bases). V dropped 5 bases and J dropped 2 bases, with 15 bases sitting between them. CDR1 and CDR2 (germline): SEHNR, FQNEAQ (reference sequence). This CDR3 is 15 amino acids long. CDR3 loop: CASSAAYLAQETQYF. For the CDR3, the DNA is TGTGCCAGCAGCGCCGCTTACCTAGCGCAAGAGACCCAGTACTTC.

CDR3 sequence (DNA): TGTGCCAGCAGTGAAGTGGGCAGGGGATCACCCCTCCACTTT. As protein: CASSEVGRGSPLHF. V gene TRBV6-1 combines with J gene TRBJ1-6; possibly TRBD1 for D (6 bases). The V end lost 1 base, the J end lost 10 bases, and 11 bases lay between the germline ends. This CDR3 contains 14 residues. CDR1 and CDR2 (germline): MNHNS, SASEGT.

The chain joins TRBV7-9 to TRBJ1-1; perhaps TRBD1 as D (6 bases). The CDR3 is 14 residues long. The germline CDR1 and CDR2 sequences are SEHNR and FQNEAQ (reference sequence). Trimming cost V 3 bases and J 5 bases, with 13 bases left between them. The CDR3, as DNA: TGTGCCAGCAGCTTTAATCAGGGGCAGACTGAAGCTTTCTTT. Residues: CASSFNQGQTEAFF.

This clonotype was seen a few times. The rearrangement links TRBV6-1 to TRBJ1-5; D is uncertain. The germline V gene encodes CDR1 MNHNS and CDR2 SASEGT. The CDR3 sequence is 13 residues long. V was clipped by 5 bases and J by 8 bases, with 13 bases between them. CDR3: CASSRNSREPQHF. CDR3 coding DNA: TGTGCCAGCAGTCGCAACTCTCGAGAGCCCCAGCATTTT.

This sequence joins TRBV9 and TRBJ2-3; TRBD2 aligns across 11 bases. The germline gives CDR1 SGDLS, CDR2 YYNGEE. The CDR3 is 14 amino acids. V was pared by 2 bases and J by 6 bases, with 2 bases of the junction left unmatched. The CDR3 DNA follows: TGTGCCAGCAGCGTGCGGACTAGCGGGGATACGCAGTATTTT. It translates to CASSVRTSGDTQYF.

The CDR3 coding sequence is TGTGCCAGCAGTGCGCCGGGACTAGCGGGAGGGATCTACGAGCAGTACTTC. It yields the protein CASSAPGLAGGIYEQYF. The chain carries TRBV6-1 and TRBJ2-7; 16 bases are shared with TRBD2. The junction had 6 bases not matched to a gene; V was cut back by 4 bases and J by 3 bases. The CDR3 consists of 17 residues. Germline CDR1 and CDR2: MNHNS and SASEGT.

The chain has TRBV6-2 or TRBV6-3 and TRBJ2-6; D not certain. Per germline, CDR1 MNHEY and CDR2 SVGEGT. V lost 2 bases to trimming and J lost 0 bases, with 17 bases between them. This CDR3 is built from 19 residues. The chain's CDR3 is CASSYGLQAYYSGANVLTF. The DNA of the CDR3 is TGTGCCAGCAGTTACGGGCTTCAGGCCTACTACTCTGGGGCCAACGTCCTGACTTTC.

V and J are TRBV6-2 or TRBV6-3 and TRBJ2-2, with D perhaps given as TRBD1 or TRBD2 (5 bases each). The CDR3 covers 15 residues. V was clipped by 7 bases and J by 1 base, with 13 bases between them. Germline values: CDR1 MNHEY, CDR2 SVGEGT. The CDR3 region is CASKIEGKNTGELFF. The CDR3 region has the DNA TGTGCCAGCAAGATTGAGGGGAAGAACACCGGGGAGCTGTTTTTT.

The chain links TRBV10-1 to TRBJ2-7; weak D call: TRBD2 (5 bases). From germline, CDR1 is WNHNN and CDR2 SYGVQD (reference sequence). The ends were cut back, 5 bases at V and 3 bases at J, with 11 bases in the middle. This CDR3 has 13 residues. The CDR3 spells CASSPTSFYEQYF. As DNA, the CDR3 is TGCGCCAGCAGTCCCACTAGTTTCTACGAGCAGTACTTC.

The chain has TRBV5-1 and TRBJ2-5, with TRBD2 matching 10 bases. The V gene's germline CDR1 is SGHRS and CDR2 YFSETQ. V shed 0 bases and J 4 bases; nucleotides not matched to a gene: 6. This CDR3 region has 16 residues. The CDR3 coding sequence is TGCGCCAGCAGCTTGGCCGCTAGCGGGAGCGTAGAGACCCAGTACTTC. Translating it yields CASSLAASGSVETQYF.

V gene TRBV5-1 combines with J gene TRBJ2-7; the D gene is possibly TRBD1 (5 bases). The CDR3 is made up of 13 amino acids. Trimming stripped 6 bases from V and 7 bases from J, with 17 bases between. CDR1 and CDR2 from the germline V gene are SGHRS and YFSETQ. CDR3 nucleotide sequence: TGCGCCAGCAAGCCGTCAGGGATGGGTGAGCAGTACTTC. Translated: CASKPSGMGEQYF.

This clonotype has ten or more counts. The chain uses TRBV7-9 and TRBJ2-1; TRBD2 matches 8 bases. The trim removed 5 bases at V and 8 bases at J, leaving 8 bases unmatched. Germline CDR1 and CDR2: SEHNR and FQNEAQ (reference sequence). This CDR3 spans 14 amino acids. Written as DNA, the CDR3 is TGTGCCAGCAGCCTCCTTGGACTAGCCTATGAGCAGTTCTTC. Translated, it gives CASSLLGLAYEQFF.

This chain joins TRBV3-1 and TRBJ1-2, with 7 nucleotides matching TRBD1. The CDR3 totals 12 residues. Unmatched junction bases numbered 6, after V lost 8 bases and J lost 6 bases. Germline loops: CDR1 LGHDT, CDR2 YNNKEL (reference sequence). CDR3 residues: CASLGTDNGYTF. The DNA of the CDR3 is TGTGCCAGCTTGGGGACAGATAATGGCTACACCTTC.

The V call is TRBV20-1, the J call TRBJ2-1; possible D gene TRBD2, 6 bases. In germline, CDR1 is DFQATT, CDR2 SNEGSKA (reference sequence). V was pared by 0 bases and J by 0 bases, with 12 bases between. This CDR3 contains 16 residues. This CDR3 is CSARDRGSHSYNEQFF. DNA for the CDR3: TGCAGTGCTAGAGACCGGGGGAGTCACTCCTACAATGAGCAGTTCTTC.

V is TRBV7-2 and J is TRBJ2-5; TRBD1 agrees at 7 bases. The CDR3 contains 14 residues. CDR1 is SGHTA, CDR2 FQGNSA, per germline. V lost 6 bases to trimming and J lost 5 bases; unmatched junction nucleotides: 9. The DNA of the CDR3 is TGTGCCAGCAGTTCCGACAGGGCCGTGGAGACCCAGTACTTC. Translation gives CASSSDRAVETQYF.